The clone carrying this TCR beta chain was found many times. The entry originates in a study of naive and memory T cell subsets. The germline V gene has CDR1 KGHSH and CDR2 LQKENI. V gave up 3 bases and J gave up 9 bases, with 21 bases separating them. The CDR3 spans 17 residues. An equimolar mix of two oligonucleotides served as the beta constant-region primer for TRBC1 and TRBC2. Each CDR3 protein is one row after TCRdb ran MiXCR on the UMI-ligation and nested PCR reads. The sample consists of fewer than 30,000 distinct CDR3 sequences, about 10% of them appearing once. The chain carries TRBV18 and TRBJ1-6, with D tentatively TRBD1 (5 bases). The TCR originated in a human donor in good health. Sequenced material: effector memory CD4+ T cells from blood. The subset is: effector memory, CD45RA- CD27-. CDR3 region: CASSPRAGGDPGSPLHF. The CDR3 coding sequence is TGTGCCAGCTCACCCCGCGCCGGAGGGGATCCAGGTTCACCCCTCCACTTT.